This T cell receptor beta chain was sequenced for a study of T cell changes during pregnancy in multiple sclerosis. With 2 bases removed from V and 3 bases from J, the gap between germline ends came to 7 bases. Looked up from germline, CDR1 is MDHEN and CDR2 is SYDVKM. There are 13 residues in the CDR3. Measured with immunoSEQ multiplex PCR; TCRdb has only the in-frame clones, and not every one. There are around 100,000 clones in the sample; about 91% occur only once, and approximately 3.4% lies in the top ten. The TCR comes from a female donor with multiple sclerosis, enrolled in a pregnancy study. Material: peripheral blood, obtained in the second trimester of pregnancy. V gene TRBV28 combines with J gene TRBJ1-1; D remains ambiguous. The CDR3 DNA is TGTGCCAGCAGTTTAGCAGTATACACTGAAGCTTTCTTT. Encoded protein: CASSLAVYTEAFF.